The sequence of this TCR beta chain was determined in a study of CD8 T cells in ankylosing spondylitis. Germline values: CDR1 LNHDA, CDR2 SQIVND (reference sequence). The CDR3 runs 15 residues. V was pared by 6 bases and J by 3 bases, with 15 bases between. In regard to this clonotype: Its antigen is currently unknown.

General observations from the study: Clones linked to disease, bearing a CD8+ phenotype, were relatively rare in peripheral blood. Ankylosing spondylitis blood seemed to carry a telltale TCR beta motif made of eight highly homologous variants.

A quantitative 5'-RACE method, one with molecular barcodes, was used to make TCR beta libraries. TCRdb passed the 5' RACE reads through MiXCR, listing each CDR3 protein once. The profile covers approximately 260,000 distinct CDR3 sequences, with approximately 9% appearing a single time and 6.8% taken by the ten largest. The sample consisted of blood, either unsorted or a sorted T cell fraction (not recorded which). The gene calls are TRBV19 and TRBJ2-1; D might be TRBD2 (5 bases). The sequence was obtained from a male donor with ankylosing spondylitis or in good health (not recorded which). CDR3 sequence (DNA): TGTGCCAGTAGCCCCAGTAGCGTACTCTACAATGAGCAGTTCTTC. Its protein product is CASSPSSVLYNEQFF.